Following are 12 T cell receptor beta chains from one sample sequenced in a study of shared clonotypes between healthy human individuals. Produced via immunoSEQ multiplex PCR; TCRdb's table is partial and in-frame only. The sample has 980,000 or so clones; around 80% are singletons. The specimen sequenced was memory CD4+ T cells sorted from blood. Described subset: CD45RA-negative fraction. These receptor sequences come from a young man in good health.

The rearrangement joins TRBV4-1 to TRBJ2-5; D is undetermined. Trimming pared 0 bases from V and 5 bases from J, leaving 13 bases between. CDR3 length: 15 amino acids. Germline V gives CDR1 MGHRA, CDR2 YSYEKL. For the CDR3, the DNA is TGCGCCAGCAGCCAAGATCGTCTGAGTAGGGAGACCCAGTACTTC. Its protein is CASSQDRLSRETQYF.

The CDR3 nucleotides are TGTGCCAGCCTTACTAGGGCAGGGGGGAACACTGAAGCTTTCTTT. This translates into CASLTRAGGNTEAFF. This chain connects TRBV2 to TRBJ1-1; TRBD1 matches 7 bases. Germline assignment: CDR1 SNHLY and CDR2 FYNNEI. The CDR3 loop spans 15 amino acids. The trim removed 8 bases at V and 1 base at J, leaving 10 bases unmatched. Variable domain in full (rest from reference TRBV2 and TRBJ1-1): EPEVTQTPSHQVTQMGQEVILRCVPISNHLYFYWYRQILGQKVEFLVSFYNNEISEKSEIFDDQFSVERPDGSNFTLKIRSTKLEDSAMYFCASLTRAGGNTEAFFGQGTRLTVV.

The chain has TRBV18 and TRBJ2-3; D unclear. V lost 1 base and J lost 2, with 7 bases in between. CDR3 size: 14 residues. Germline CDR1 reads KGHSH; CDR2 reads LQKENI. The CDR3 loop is CASSPQGSTDTQYF. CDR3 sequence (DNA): TGTGCCAGCTCACCACAAGGCTCCACAGATACGCAGTATTTT.

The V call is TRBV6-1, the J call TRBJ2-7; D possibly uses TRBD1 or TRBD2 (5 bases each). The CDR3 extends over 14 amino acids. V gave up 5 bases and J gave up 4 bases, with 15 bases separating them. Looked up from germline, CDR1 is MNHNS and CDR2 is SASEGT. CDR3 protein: CASSTPGSPYEQYF. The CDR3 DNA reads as TGTGCCAGCAGTACCCCAGGGAGCCCATACGAGCAGTACTTC.

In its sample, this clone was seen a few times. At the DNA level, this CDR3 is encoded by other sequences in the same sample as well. The CDR3 DNA sequence: TGTGCCAGCTCACCCTCCCGGGACACCTATGGCTACACCTTC. Protein: CASSPSRDTYGYTF. V and J are TRBV18 and TRBJ1-2; a possible D gene is TRBD1 (6 bases). V lost 3 bases, J lost 4 bases, and 12 bases lay in between. In germline, CDR1 is KGHSH, CDR2 LQKENI. The CDR3 runs to 14 residues.

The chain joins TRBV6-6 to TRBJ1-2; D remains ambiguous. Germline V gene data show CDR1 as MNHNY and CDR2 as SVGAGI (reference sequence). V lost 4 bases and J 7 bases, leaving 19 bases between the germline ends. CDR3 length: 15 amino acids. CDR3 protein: CASSSPDWSYGGYTF. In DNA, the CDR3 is TGTGCCAGCAGTTCCCCCGATTGGAGCTATGGTGGCTACACCTTC.

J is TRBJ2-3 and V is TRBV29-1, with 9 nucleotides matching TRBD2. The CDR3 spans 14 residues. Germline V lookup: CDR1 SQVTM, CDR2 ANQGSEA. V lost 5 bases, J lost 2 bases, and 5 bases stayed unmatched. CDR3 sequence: CSVHSSGNTDTQYF. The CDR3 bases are TGCAGCGTTCATTCTAGCGGGAACACAGATACGCAGTATTTT.

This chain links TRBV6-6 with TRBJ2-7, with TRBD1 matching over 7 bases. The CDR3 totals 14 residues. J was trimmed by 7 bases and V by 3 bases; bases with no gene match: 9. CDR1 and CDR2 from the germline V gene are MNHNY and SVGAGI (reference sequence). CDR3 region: CASSYDKGASEQYF. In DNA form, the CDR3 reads TGTGCCAGCAGTTATGACAAGGGGGCGAGTGAGCAGTACTTC.

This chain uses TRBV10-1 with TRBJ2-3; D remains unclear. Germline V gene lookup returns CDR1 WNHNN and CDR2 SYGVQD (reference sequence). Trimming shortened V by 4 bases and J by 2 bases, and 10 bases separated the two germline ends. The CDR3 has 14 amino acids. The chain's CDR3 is CASSAGPNTDTQYF. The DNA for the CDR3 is TGCGCCAGCAGTGCCGGGCCTAACACAGATACGCAGTATTTT.

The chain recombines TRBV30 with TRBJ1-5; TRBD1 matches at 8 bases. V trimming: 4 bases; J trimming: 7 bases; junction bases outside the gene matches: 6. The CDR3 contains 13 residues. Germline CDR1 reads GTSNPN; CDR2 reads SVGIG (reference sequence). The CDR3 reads CAWKGQGMQPQHF. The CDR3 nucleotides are TGTGCCTGGAAAGGACAGGGCATGCAGCCCCAGCATTTT.

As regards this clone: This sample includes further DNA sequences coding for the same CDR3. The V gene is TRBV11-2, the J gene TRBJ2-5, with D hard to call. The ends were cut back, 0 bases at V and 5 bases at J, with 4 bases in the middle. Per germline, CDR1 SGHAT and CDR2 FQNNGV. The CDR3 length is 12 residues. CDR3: CASSLERETQYF. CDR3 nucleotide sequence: TGTGCCAGCAGCTTAGAGAGGGAGACCCAGTACTTC. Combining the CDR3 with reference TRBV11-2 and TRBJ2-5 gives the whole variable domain EAGVAQSPRYKIIEKRQSVAFWCNPISGHATLYWYQQILGQGPKLLIQFQNNGVVDDSQLPKDRFSAERLKGVDSTLKIQPAKLEDSAVYLCASSLERETQYFGPGTRLLVL.

The CDR3 reads CASSGGYNSPLHF. The CDR3 DNA sequence: TGCGCCAGCAGCGGCGGCTATAATTCACCCCTCCACTTT. The rearrangement uses TRBV4-1 and TRBJ1-6; D is undetermined. Trimming left V 5 bases short and J 3 bases short, with 5 bases between. The germline V gene has CDR1 MGHRA and CDR2 YSYEKL. The CDR3 is 13 residues long.